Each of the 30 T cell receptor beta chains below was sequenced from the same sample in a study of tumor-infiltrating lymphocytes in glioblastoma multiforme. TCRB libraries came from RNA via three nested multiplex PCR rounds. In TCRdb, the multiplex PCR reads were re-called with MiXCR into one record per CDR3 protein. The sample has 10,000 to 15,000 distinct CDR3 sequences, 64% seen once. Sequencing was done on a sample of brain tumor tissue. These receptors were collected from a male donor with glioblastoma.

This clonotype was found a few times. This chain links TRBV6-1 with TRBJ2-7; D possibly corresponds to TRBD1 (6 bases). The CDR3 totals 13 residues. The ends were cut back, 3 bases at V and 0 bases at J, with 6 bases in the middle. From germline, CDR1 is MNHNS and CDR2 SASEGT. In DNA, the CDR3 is TGTGCCAGCAGTGAGGACAGCTCCTACGAGCAGTACTTC. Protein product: CASSEDSSYEQYF.

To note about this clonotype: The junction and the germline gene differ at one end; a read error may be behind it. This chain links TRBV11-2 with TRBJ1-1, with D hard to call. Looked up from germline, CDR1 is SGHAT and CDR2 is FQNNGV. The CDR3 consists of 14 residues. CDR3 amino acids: CASSFMGGSTEAFF. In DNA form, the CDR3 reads TGCGCCAGCAGCTTTATGGGAGGCAGTACTGAGGCTTTCTTT.

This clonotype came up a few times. The chain's CDR3 is CASSFGQGQGQYF. CDR3 bases: TGTGCCAGCAGCTTTGGACAGGGGCAGGGGCAGTACTTC. V gene TRBV11-2 combines with J gene TRBJ2-7, with TRBD1 identical over 9 bases. Trimming took 3 bases from V and 9 from J; bases not matched to a gene: 6. There are 13 residues in the CDR3. CDR1 is SGHAT, CDR2 FQNNGV, per germline.

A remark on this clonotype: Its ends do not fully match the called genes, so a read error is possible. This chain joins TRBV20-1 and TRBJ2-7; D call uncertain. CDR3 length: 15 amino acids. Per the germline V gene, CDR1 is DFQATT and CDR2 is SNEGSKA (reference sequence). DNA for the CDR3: TGCAGTGCTATACCTAGAGCAGGAGTGGGGTACGGGCAGTACTTC. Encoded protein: CSAIPRAGVGYGQYF.

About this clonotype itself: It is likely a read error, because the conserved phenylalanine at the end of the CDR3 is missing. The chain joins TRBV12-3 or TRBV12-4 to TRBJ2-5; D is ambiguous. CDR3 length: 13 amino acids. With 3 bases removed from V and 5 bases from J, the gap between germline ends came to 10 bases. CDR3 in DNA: TGTGCCAGCAGTTTGACTTCACGGGAGACCCAGTACCTC. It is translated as CASSLTSRETQYL.

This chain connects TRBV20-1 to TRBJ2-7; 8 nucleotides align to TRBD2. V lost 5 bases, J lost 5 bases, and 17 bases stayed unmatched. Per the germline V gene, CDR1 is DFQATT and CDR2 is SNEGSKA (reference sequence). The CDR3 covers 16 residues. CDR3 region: CSAPGERGGRLNEQYF. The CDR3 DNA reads TGCAGTGCTCCCGGCGAACGGGGGGGCCGATTGAACGAGCAGTACTTC.

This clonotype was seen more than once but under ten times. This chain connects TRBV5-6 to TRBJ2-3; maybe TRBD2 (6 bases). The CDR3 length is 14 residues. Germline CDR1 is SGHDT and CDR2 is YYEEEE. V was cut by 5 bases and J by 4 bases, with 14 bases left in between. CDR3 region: CASRSVAVPDTQYF. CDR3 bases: TGTGCCAGCAGATCCGTAGCGGTCCCAGATACGCAGTATTTT.

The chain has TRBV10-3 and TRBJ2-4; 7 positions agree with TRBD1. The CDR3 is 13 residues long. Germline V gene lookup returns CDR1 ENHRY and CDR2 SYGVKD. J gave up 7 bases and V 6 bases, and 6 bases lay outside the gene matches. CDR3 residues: CAISEDRENIQYF. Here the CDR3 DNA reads TGTGCCATCAGCGAAGACAGGGAGAACATTCAGTACTTC.

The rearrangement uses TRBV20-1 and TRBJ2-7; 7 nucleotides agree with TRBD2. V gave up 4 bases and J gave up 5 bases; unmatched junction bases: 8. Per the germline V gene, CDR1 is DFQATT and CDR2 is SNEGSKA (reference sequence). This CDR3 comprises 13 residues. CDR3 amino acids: CSANSRGGDEQYV. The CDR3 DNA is TGCAGTGCTAATAGTCGTGGGGGGGACGAGCAGTACGTC.

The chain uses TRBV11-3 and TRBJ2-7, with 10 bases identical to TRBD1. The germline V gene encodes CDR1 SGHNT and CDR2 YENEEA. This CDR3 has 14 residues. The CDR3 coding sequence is TGTGGCTTCAGGCGTCTGGACAGGGGGTACGAGCAGTACTTC. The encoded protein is CGFRRLDRGYEQYF.

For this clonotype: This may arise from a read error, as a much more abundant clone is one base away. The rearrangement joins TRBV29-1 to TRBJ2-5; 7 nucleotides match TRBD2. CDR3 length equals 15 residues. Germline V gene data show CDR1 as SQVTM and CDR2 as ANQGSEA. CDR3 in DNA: TGCAGCATTGAATGGGAGGGGCAGTATCAAGAGACCCAGTACTTC. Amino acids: CSIEWEGQYQETQYF.

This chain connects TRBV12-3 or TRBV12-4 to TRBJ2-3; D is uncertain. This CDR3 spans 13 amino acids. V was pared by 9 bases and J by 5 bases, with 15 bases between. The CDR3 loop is CASQFINKDTQYF. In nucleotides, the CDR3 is TGTGCCAGTCAGTTTATAAATAAAGATACGCAGTATTTT.

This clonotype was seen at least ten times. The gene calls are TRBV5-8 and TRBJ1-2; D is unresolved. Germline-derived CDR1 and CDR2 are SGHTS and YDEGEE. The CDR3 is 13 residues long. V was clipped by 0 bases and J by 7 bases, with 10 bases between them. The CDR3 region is CASSLGGPSGYTF. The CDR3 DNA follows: TGTGCCAGCAGCTTGGGAGGACCCTCTGGCTACACCTTC. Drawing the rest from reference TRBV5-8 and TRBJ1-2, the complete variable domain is EAGVTQSPTHLIKTRGQQATLRCSPISGHTSVYWYQQALGLGLQFLLWYDEGEERNRGNFPPRFSGRQFPNYSSELNVNALELEDSALYLCASSLGGPSGYTFGSGTRLTVV.

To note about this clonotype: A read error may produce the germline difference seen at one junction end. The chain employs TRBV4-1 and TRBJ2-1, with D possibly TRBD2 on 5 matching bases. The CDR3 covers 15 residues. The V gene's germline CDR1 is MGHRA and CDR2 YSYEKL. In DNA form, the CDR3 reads TGCGCCAGCAGCCAAGCCGGGATTACCTATAATGAGCAGTTCTTC. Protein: CASSQAGITYNEQFF.

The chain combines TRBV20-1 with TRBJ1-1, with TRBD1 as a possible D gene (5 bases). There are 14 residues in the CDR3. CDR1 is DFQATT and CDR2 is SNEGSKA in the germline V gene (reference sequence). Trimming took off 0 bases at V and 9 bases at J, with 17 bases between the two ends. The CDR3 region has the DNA TGCAGTGCTAGAGATGGGGGGGGACTTGGTCAAGCTTTCTTT. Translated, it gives CSARDGGGLGQAFF.

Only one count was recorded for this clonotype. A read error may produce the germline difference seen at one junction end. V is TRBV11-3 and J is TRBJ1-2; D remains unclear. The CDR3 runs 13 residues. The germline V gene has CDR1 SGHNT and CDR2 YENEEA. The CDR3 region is CASSLDRGYVYTF. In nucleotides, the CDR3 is TGTGCCAGCAGCTTAGATCGTGGCTATGTCTACACCTTC.

For the CDR3, the DNA is TGTGCCAGCAGCCAAAAACCGGACACTGAAGCTTTCTTT. This encodes CASSQKPDTEAFF. This chain uses TRBV5-5 with TRBJ1-1; D unresolved. Trimming cost V 4 bases and J 3 bases, with 10 bases left between them. CDR1 is SGHKS, CDR2 YYEKEE, per germline (reference sequence). The CDR3 runs to 13 residues.

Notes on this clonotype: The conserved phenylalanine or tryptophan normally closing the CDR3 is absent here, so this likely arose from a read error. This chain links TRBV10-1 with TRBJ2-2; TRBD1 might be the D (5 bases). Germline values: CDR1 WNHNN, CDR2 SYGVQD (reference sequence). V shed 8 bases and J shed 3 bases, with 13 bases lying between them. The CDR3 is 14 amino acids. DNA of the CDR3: TGCGCCAGCGCCAAGGGGTGGGACACCGGGGAGCTGTTTTAT. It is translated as CASAKGWDTGELFY.

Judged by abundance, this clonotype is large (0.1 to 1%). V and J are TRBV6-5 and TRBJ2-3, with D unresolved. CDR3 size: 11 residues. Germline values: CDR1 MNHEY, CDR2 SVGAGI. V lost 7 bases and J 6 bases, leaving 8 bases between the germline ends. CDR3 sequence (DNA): TGTGCCAGCACCTACGGGGATACGCAGTATTTT. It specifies CASTYGDTQYF.

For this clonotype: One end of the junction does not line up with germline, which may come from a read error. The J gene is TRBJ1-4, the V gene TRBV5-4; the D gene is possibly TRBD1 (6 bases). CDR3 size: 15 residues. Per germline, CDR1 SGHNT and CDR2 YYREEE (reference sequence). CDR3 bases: TGTGCCGGCAGCATGTCGCCAGGGGTTCAGGAAAAACTGTTTTTT. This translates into CAGSMSPGVQEKLFF.

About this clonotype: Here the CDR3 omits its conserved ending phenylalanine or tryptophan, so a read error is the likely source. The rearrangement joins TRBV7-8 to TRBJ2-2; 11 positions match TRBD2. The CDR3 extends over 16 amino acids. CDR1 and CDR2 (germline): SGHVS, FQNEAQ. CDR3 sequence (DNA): TGTGCCAGCAGCCAAACTAGCGGGAGTGTCTCCGGGAAGCTGTTTTCT. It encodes CASSQTSGSVSGKLFS.

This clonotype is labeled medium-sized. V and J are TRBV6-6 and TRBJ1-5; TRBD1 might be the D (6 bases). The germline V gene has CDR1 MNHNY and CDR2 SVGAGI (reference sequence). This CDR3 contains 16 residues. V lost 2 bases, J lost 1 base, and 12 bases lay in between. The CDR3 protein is CASSYEARGSNQPQHF. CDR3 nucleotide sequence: TGTGCCAGCAGTTACGAGGCAAGGGGGAGCAATCAGCCCCAGCATTTT.

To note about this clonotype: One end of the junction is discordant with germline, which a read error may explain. CDR3 protein: CASSYQETGELVF. The CDR3 bases are TGTGCCAGCAGTTACCAGGAAACCGGGGAGCTGGTTTTT. The V call is TRBV6-2 or TRBV6-3, the J call TRBJ2-2, with a weak D call TRBD2 (5 bases). CDR1 and CDR2 (germline): MNHEY, SVGEGT. The CDR3 runs 13 residues.

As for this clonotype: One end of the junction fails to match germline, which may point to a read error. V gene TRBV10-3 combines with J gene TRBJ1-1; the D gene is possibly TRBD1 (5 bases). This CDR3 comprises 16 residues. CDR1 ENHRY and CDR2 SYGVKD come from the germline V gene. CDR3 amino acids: CATSESRTSGGTEAFF. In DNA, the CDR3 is TGTGCCACCAGTGAGTCGAGGACATCCGGAGGCACTGAAGCTTTCTTT.

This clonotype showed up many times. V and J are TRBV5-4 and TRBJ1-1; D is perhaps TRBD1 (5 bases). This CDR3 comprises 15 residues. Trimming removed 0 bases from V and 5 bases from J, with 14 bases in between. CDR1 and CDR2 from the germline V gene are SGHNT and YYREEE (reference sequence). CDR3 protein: CASSLGKQGSTEAFF. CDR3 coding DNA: TGTGCCAGCAGCTTGGGCAAGCAGGGCTCAACTGAAGCTTTCTTT.

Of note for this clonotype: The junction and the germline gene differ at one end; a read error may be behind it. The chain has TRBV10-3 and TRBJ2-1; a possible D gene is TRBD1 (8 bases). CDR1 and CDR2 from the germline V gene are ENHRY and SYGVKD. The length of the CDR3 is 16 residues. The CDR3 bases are TGCGCCACCAGTGGTCTCGGACCACAGGGGGGGCATGAGCAGTTCTTC. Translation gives CATSGLGPQGGHEQFF.

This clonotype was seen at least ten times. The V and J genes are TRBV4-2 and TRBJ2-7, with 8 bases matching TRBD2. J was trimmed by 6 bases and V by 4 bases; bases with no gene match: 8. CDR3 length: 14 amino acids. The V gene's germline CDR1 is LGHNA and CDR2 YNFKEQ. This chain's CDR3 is CASSPEAGGLEQYF. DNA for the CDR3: TGTGCCAGCAGCCCTGAGGCGGGGGGCCTCGAGCAGTACTTC.

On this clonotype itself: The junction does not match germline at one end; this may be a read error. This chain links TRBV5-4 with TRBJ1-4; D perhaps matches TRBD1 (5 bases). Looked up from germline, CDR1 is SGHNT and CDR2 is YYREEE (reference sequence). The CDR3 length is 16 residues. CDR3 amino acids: CANSASAGATNEKLFF. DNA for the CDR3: TGTGCCAACAGCGCGTCCGCGGGGGCAACTAATGAAAAACTGTTTTTT.

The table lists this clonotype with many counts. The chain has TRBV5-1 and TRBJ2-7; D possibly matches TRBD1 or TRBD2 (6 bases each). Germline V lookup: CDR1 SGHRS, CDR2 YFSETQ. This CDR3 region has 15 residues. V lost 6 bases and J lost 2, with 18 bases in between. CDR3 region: CASTPTGAETYEQYF. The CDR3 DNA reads TGCGCCAGCACACCCACGGGGGCTGAAACCTACGAGCAGTACTTC.

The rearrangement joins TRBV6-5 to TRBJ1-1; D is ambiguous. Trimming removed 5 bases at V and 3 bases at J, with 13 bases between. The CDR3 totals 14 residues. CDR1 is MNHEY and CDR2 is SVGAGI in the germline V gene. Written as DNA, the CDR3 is TGTGCCAGCAGTGGGATAACGGTTGACACTGAAGCTTTCTTT. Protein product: CASSGITVDTEAFF.